One and the same sample provided the 3 T cell receptor beta chains below, sequenced in a study of vaccination effects on CD4 cells after COVID-19. This table comes from immunoSEQ multiplex PCR, and its TCRdb copy is limited to in-frame clones, with some not included. The sample consists of about 47,000 clones, around 76% of them appearing once. Cultured cells yielded isolated CD4+ T cells after less than 11 days. No cognate antigen is known for these TCRs. The sample consisted of CD4+ T cells from PBMCs cultured without peptide, taken before COVID-19 vaccination. The receptors stem from a human donor who had a prior SARS-CoV-2 infection.

J is TRBJ1-3 and V is TRBV30; a possible D gene is TRBD1 (5 bases). The CDR3 is 15 residues long. Germline-derived CDR1 and CDR2 are GTSNPN and SVGIG (reference sequence). V lost 1 base and J 1 base, leaving 11 bases between the germline ends. For the CDR3, the DNA is TGTGCCTGGAGTGGGACCAGGGAGTCTGGAAACACCATATATTTT. It codes for CAWSGTRESGNTIYF.

The gene calls are TRBV7-2 and TRBJ1-2, with 12 bases identical to TRBD1. Germline V gene sequence: CDR1 SGHTA, CDR2 FQGNSA. V shed 5 bases and J 2 bases; nucleotides not matched to a gene: 12. The CDR3 length is 18 residues. The CDR3: CASSLRPGQGALNYGYTF. The CDR3 region has the DNA TGTGCCAGCAGCCTTCGGCCGGGACAGGGGGCCTTAAACTATGGCTACACCTTC. Using reference TRBV7-2 and TRBJ1-2 for the parts outside the CDR3, the full variable domain is GAGVSQSPSNKVTEKGKDVELRCDPISGHTALYWYRQSLGQGLEFLIYFQGNSAPDKSGLPSDRFSAERTGGSVSTLTIQRTQQEDSAVYLCASSLRPGQGALNYGYTFGSGTRLTVV.

The chain combines TRBV27 with TRBJ1-2; the D gene is possibly TRBD1 (5 bases). Germline CDR1 MNHEY, CDR2 SMNVEV (reference sequence). Trimming stripped 5 bases from V and 2 bases from J, with 21 bases between. This CDR3 has 17 amino acids. This chain's CDR3 is CASSRGGDPNRNYGYTF. CDR3 nucleotides: TGTGCCAGCAGTCGGGGAGGAGACCCGAACAGGAACTATGGCTACACCTTC.